This T cell receptor beta chain was sequenced in a study of blood T cell repertoires in COVID-19. Overall study: The United States, Italy and Spain supplied acute and convalescent COVID-19 samples. The analysed material was cDNA or gDNA that came from T cells, B-cell-depleted T cells, or PBMCs.

From germline, CDR1 is SGHAT and CDR2 FQNNGV. The CDR3 has 15 amino acids. The germline V and J ends were trimmed by 1 base and 5 bases, with 14 bases remaining between them. The authors' processing: Reference gene primer amplification yielded estimated nucleated cell counts. Clones were read by immunoSEQ multiplex PCR, and TCRdb kept only the in-frame ones, dropping some. Clone size and V and J calls were adopted from that table, with D and trimming inferred from the DNA. The table lists about 190,000 clones, about 81% of them singletons. V is TRBV11-2 and J is TRBJ2-5; D is perhaps TRBD1 (6 bases). The sample consisted of peripheral blood. This receptor was identified in a man in his thirties or forties with active or convalescent COVID-19. The CDR3 protein is CASSLGDTSRETQYF. The CDR3, as DNA: TGTGCCAGCAGCTTAGGGGACACCTCCAGGGAGACCCAGTACTTC.